The present TCR beta chain was sequenced within a study of blood T cell repertoires in COVID-19. V lost 6 bases and J 9 bases, leaving 14 bases between the germline ends. Germline V gene data show CDR1 as MNHEY and CDR2 as SVGAGI. The CDR3 is made up of 13 amino acids. In the authors' workflow: Reference gene primer amplification in the assay estimated nucleated cell counts. Measured with immunoSEQ multiplex PCR; TCRdb has only the in-frame clones, and not every one. The DNA gave D and trimming, while V, J and clone size come from that table. This table has fewer than 500,000 clones, around 84% appearing once.

V gene TRBV6-5 combines with J gene TRBJ1-4; D perhaps matches TRBD1 (5 bases). Material for sequencing was peripheral blood. The sequence was obtained from a human donor with acute or convalescent COVID-19. The donor label of this sample is uncertain. The CDR3 DNA sequence: TGTGCCAGCAGGTATAGGGAGGACAAAAAACTGTTTTTT. Translating gives CASRYREDKKLFF.